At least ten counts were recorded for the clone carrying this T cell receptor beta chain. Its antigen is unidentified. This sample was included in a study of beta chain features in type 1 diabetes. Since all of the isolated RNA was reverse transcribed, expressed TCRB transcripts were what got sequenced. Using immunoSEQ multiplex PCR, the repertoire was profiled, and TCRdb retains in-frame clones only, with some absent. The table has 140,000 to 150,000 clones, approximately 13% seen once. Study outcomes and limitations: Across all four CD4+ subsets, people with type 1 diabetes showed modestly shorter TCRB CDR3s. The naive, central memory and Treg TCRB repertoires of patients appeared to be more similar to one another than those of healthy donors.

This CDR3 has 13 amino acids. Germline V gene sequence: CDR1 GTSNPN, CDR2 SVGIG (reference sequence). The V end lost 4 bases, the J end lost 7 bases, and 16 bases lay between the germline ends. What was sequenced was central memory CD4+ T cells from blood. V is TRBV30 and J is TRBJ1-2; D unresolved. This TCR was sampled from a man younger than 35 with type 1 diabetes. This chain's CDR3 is CAWTQQDFGGYTF. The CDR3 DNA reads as TGTGCCTGGACCCAGCAGGATTTCGGTGGCTACACCTTC.